The 4 T cell receptor beta chains presented below share a single source sample, sequenced in a study of control samples from healthy donors and cancer patients (dated by TCRdb to the early 2020s). Libraries were built with the immunoSEQ multiplex PCR assay. TCRdb retrieved this table from immuneACCESS and kept in-frame rearrangements only. Not all clones are present; in checked studies, unresolved V genes account for under half, and no reason is known for the remainder. Recorded for this sample are 130,000 or so clones; about 94% of them occurred a single time. The ten largest account for 14% of the sample. Sequenced: PBMCs. All receptors derive from a man in his sixties with colorectal cancer.

In regard to this clone: This specimen includes other DNA sequences encoding the same CDR3. The CDR3 loop reads CASSPAYTDTQYF. CDR3 nucleotide sequence: TGTGCCAGCAGTCCTGCGTACACAGATACGCAGTATTTT. V gene TRBV7-2 combines with J gene TRBJ2-3; D call uncertain. The CDR3 sequence is 13 residues long. Trimming pared 6 bases from V and 2 bases from J, leaving 9 bases between. Germline V gene sequence: CDR1 SGHTA, CDR2 FQGNSA.

The CDR3 DNA follows: TGTGCCAGTAGGCGAAAGATGGGCACTAGCGGGCCTGGCACAGATACGCAGTATTTT. This gives the protein CASRRKMGTSGPGTDTQYF. The chain links TRBV19 to TRBJ2-3, with TRBD2 matching 9 bases. The CDR3 is 19 residues long. Germline lookup yields CDR1 LNHDA and CDR2 SQIVND (reference sequence). Trimming took 6 bases from V and 1 from J; bases not matched to a gene: 17.

V gene TRBV19 combines with J gene TRBJ2-2; the D gene could be TRBD1 or TRBD2 (6 bases each). The V gene lost 5 bases and the J gene lost 6 bases, with 22 bases spanning the gap. CDR3 length: 17 amino acids. Germline-derived CDR1 and CDR2 are LNHDA and SQIVND (reference sequence). The DNA of the CDR3 is TGTGCCAGTAGTCTAGGGGGGTCCCTATCGACGGCCGGGGAGCTGTTTTTT. Residues: CASSLGGSLSTAGELFF.

The V and J genes are TRBV6-6 and TRBJ1-1; unclear D gene. The CDR3 runs to 12 residues. CDR1 is MNHNY and CDR2 is SVGAGI in the germline V gene (reference sequence). The V gene lost 5 bases and the J gene lost 0 bases, with 4 bases spanning the gap. Here the CDR3 reads CASSSMNTEAFF. Here the CDR3 DNA reads TGTGCCAGCAGTAGCATGAACACTGAAGCTTTCTTT.